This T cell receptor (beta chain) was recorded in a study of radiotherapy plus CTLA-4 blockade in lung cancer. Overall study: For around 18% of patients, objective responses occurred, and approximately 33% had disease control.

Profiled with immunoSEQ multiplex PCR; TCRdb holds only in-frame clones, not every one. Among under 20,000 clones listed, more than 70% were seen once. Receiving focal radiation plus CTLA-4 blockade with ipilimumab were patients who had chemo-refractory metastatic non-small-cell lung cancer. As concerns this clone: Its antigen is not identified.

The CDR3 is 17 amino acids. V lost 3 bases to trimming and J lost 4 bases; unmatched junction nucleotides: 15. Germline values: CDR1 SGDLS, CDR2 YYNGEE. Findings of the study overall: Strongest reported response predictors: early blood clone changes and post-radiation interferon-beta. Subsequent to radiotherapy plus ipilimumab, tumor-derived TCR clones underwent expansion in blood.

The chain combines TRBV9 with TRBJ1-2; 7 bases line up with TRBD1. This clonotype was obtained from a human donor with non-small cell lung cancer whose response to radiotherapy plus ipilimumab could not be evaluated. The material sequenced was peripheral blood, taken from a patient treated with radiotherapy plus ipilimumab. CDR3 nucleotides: TGTGCCAGCAGCGCAGACCCGACAGGGCGGAGGGTCTATGGCTACACCTTC. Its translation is CASSADPTGRRVYGYTF.